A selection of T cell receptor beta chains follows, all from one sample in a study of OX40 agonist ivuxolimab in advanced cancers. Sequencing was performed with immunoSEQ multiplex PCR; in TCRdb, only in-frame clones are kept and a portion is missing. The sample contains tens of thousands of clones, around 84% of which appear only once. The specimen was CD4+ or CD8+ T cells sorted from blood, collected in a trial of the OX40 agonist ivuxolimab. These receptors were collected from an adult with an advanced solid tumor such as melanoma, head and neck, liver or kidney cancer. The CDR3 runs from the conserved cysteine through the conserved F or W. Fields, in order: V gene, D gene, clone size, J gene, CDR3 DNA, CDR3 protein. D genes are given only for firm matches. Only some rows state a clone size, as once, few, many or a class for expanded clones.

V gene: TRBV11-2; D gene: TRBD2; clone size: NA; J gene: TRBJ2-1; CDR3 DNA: TGTGCCAGCAGCTCCATTCGGCTAGCGGGAGGGATCAATGAGCAGTTCTTC; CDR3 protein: CASSSIRLAGGINEQFF
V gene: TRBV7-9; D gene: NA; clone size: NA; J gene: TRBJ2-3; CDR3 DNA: TGTGCCAGCGAGGCGGGCGCAGATACGCAGTATTTT; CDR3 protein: CASEAGADTQYF
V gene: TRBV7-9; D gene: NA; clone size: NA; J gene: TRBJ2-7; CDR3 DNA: TGTGCCAGCAGCAGCGGGCTCGGCTCCTACGAGCAGTACTTC; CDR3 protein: CASSSGLGSYEQYF
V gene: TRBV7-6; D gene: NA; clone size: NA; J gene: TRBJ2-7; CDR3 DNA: TGTGCCAGCAGCTCCTGGCCCTACGAGCAGTACTTC; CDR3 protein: CASSSWPYEQYF
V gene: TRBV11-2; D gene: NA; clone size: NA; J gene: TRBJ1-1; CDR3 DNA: TGTGCCAGCAGCCGCGTCAGGGTCCGGGACACTGAAGCTTTCTTT; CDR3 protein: CASSRVRVRDTEAFF
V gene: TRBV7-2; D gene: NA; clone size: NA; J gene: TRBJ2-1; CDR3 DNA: TGTGCCAGCAGCTTAGATGGGAGCCGTTACAATGAGCAGTTCTTC; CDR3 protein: CASSLDGSRYNEQFF
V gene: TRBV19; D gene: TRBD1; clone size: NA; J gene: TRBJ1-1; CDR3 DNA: TGTGCCAGTAGGCCGACAGGGATGAACACTGAAGCTTTCTTT; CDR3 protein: CASRPTGMNTEAFF
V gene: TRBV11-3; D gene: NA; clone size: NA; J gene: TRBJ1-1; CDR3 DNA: TGTGCCAGCAGCACCCGAGGGGTCCCGTACACTGAAGCTTTCTTT; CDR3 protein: CASSTRGVPYTEAFF
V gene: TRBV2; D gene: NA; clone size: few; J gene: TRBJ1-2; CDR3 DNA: TGTGCCAGCAGTCCGGCTAACTATGGCTACACCTTC; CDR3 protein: CASSPANYGYTF
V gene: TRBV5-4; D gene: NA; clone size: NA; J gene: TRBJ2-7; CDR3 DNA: TGTGCCAGCAGCTTAATGGGAAGCTCCTACGAGCAGTACTTC; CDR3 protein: CASSLMGSSYEQYF
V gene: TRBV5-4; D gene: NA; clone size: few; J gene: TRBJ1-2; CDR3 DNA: TGTGCCAGCAGCTTTGAAAGGTCAGGTGGCTATGGCTACACCTTC; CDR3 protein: CASSFERSGGYGYTF